This TCR beta chain was documented in a study of blood T cell repertoires in COVID-19. As for the study in general: From the United States, Italy and Spain came samples of acute and convalescent COVID-19.

Germline CDR1 and CDR2: LNHDA and SQIVND (reference sequence). Deletions cut 7 bases from V and 4 bases from J, with 16 bases between. There are 14 residues in the CDR3. Measured with immunoSEQ multiplex PCR; TCRdb has only the in-frame clones, and not every one. The sample gives approximately 260,000 clones, around nine tenths of which show up once; 2.1% is in the top ten. This clone is a singleton in its sample. The chain couples TRBV19 to TRBJ1-2; perhaps TRBD1 as D (6 bases). This clonotype originated in a woman aged 40 to 50 who had recovered from COVID-19. Sequenced: peripheral blood. This CDR3 reads CASTVQGPFYGYTF. CDR3 sequence (DNA): TGTGCCAGTACCGTGCAGGGGCCTTTCTATGGCTACACCTTC. The full variable domain, rest sourced from reference TRBV19 and TRBJ1-2, is DGGITQSPKYLFRKEGQNVTLSCEQNLNHDAMYWYRQDPGQGLRLIYYSQIVNDFQKGDIAEGYSVSREKKESFPLTVTSAQKNPTAFYLCASTVQGPFYGYTFGSGTRLTVV.